This TCR beta chain was captured in a study of shared clonotypes between healthy human individuals. The table came from immunoSEQ multiplex PCR; TCRdb's copy has only in-frame clones and leaves some out. The table lists 400,000 or so clones, 90% to 98% of them singletons. The TCR comes from a man under 40 in good health. Input material: memory CD8+ T cells sorted from blood. The subset here: CD45RO+ cells pooled with CCR7-negative TemRA cells.

CDR3 nucleotides: TGTGCCAGTAGTATTCGCAGGGGGAACTACGAGCAGTACTTC. This gives the protein CASSIRRGNYEQYF. V gene TRBV19 combines with J gene TRBJ2-7; TRBD1 matches 7 bases. This CDR3 region has 14 residues. V lost 3 bases to trimming and J lost 3 bases; unmatched junction nucleotides: 5. The germline CDR1 and CDR2 sequences are LNHDA and SQIVND (reference sequence).